Each of the 16 T cell receptor beta chains below was sequenced from the same sample in a study of resident and recirculating memory T cells in vitiligo. The assay was immunoSEQ multiplex PCR, and TCRdb's table has in-frame clones only and misses some. The table lists more than 70,000 clones, about 90% of them singletons, with roughly 5% in the top ten. The sequenced sample consisted of blood. The receptors were sampled from a male donor with vitiligo.

This sequence joins TRBV4-1 and TRBJ2-5, with 7 positions matching TRBD2. V gave up 2 bases and J gave up 5 bases; unmatched junction bases: 2. Germline V CDR1 and CDR2: MGHRA, YSYEKL. This CDR3 comprises 13 residues. CDR3 sequence: CASSQRREETQYF. The CDR3 nucleotides are TGCGCCAGCAGCCAACGGCGGGAGGAGACCCAGTACTTC.

J is TRBJ2-5 and V is TRBV19, with TRBD2 as a possible D gene (6 bases). The CDR3 is 13 amino acids. Germline V lookup: CDR1 LNHDA, CDR2 SQIVND (reference sequence). Trimming pared 3 bases from V and 1 base from J, leaving 6 bases between. In nucleotides, the CDR3 is TGTGCCAGTAGTATGGGACTCCAAGAGACCCAGTACTTC. Translating it yields CASSMGLQETQYF.

This clone has only one observation. The rearrangement joins TRBV7-7 to TRBJ2-5, with D possibly being TRBD2 (6 bases). The CDR3 is 15 residues long. V lost 2 bases and J lost 4, with 14 bases in between. From germline, CDR1 is SSHAT and CDR2 FNYEAQ (reference sequence). As DNA, the CDR3 is TGTGCCAGCAGCTTACTACGGGGGTCCGCAGAGACCCAGTACTTC. Its protein product is CASSLLRGSAETQYF.

V usage is TRBV6-7 and J usage is TRBJ1-2; D remains ambiguous. TRBV6-7 qualifies as an ORF whose function is uncertain. The V gene lost 0 bases and the J gene lost 5 bases, with 13 bases spanning the gap. The CDR3 totals 15 residues. This chain's CDR3 is CASSYSGPARYGYTF. For the CDR3, the DNA is TGTGCCAGCAGTTACTCGGGCCCCGCAAGGTATGGCTACACCTTC.

This chain links TRBV29-1 with TRBJ1-1; 8 bases are a match to TRBD1. V lost 4 bases and J lost 3; bases outside the gene matches: 1. Germline V gene sequence: CDR1 SQVTM, CDR2 ANQGSEA. The CDR3 runs to 12 residues. The CDR3 here is CSVATGDTEAFF. The CDR3 DNA is TGCAGCGTTGCGACAGGGGACACTGAAGCTTTCTTT.

The genes are TRBV7-8 and TRBJ1-3, with a possible D match to TRBD1 (6 bases). V lost 5 bases, J lost 2 bases, and 16 bases lay in between. Germline CDR1 SGHVS, CDR2 FQNEAQ. The CDR3 sequence is 16 residues long. In DNA form, the CDR3 reads TGTGCCAGCAGCCTGATGTCGACAGGAGCTGGAAACACCATATATTTT. Its protein is CASSLMSTGAGNTIYF.

The chain has TRBV7-8 and TRBJ2-7, with 9 positions matching TRBD2. The CDR3 sequence is 16 residues long. Germline CDR1 and CDR2: SGHVS and FQNEAQ. V lost 5 bases and J lost 5; bases outside the gene matches: 13. CDR3: CASSHSPGSGRNEQYF. CDR3 nucleotides: TGTGCCAGCAGCCACAGCCCGGGGAGCGGGAGGAACGAGCAGTACTTC.

The V call is TRBV6-6, the J call TRBJ1-5; 7 positions agree with TRBD1. The CDR3 spans 16 residues. Germline CDR1 is MNHNY and CDR2 is SVGAGI (reference sequence). Trimming at V came to 0 bases and at J to 2 bases, leaving 4 bases not matched to a gene. The CDR3: CASSYSNRGGNQPQHF. The CDR3 DNA reads TGTGCCAGCAGTTACTCGAACAGGGGAGGCAATCAGCCCCAGCATTTT.

This clone was seen a handful of times. The chain joins TRBV15 to TRBJ2-5; D ambiguous. CDR1 is LNHNV and CDR2 is YYDKDF in the germline V gene (reference sequence). V lost 0 bases and J 2 bases, leaving 7 bases between the germline ends. This CDR3 is 14 amino acids long. The CDR3 DNA reads TGTGCCACCAGCAGAGATGCAGCGCAAGAGACCCAGTACTTC. This codes for CATSRDAAQETQYF.

On this clone itself: Other DNA sequences within the sample encode an identical CDR3. The chain recombines TRBV27 with TRBJ2-7; 9 nucleotides align to TRBD1. The CDR3 contains 15 residues. J was trimmed by 0 bases and V by 5 bases; bases with no gene match: 5. Germline V gives CDR1 MNHEY, CDR2 SMNVEV (reference sequence). CDR3: CASSLGTGSSYEQYF. CDR3 nucleotides: TGTGCCAGCAGTCTCGGGACAGGGAGCTCCTACGAGCAGTACTTC.

The chain carries TRBV19 and TRBJ2-7; tentative D call: TRBD1 (6 bases). Per the germline V gene, CDR1 is LNHDA and CDR2 is SQIVND (reference sequence). The CDR3 has 15 residues. V was trimmed by 2 bases and J by 3 bases, leaving 14 bases between them. CDR3 loop: CASSINWGPLYEQYF. The DNA of the CDR3 is TGTGCCAGTAGTATAAATTGGGGGCCGCTCTACGAGCAGTACTTC.

In DNA, the CDR3 is TGCGCCAGCAGCCAACCCCTCCGGGGGACAGGGAGAAACGAGCAGTACTTC. Amino acids: CASSQPLRGTGRNEQYF. V and J are TRBV4-1 and TRBJ2-7, with 9 bases identical to TRBD1. This CDR3 comprises 17 residues. Trimming cost V 2 bases and J 5 bases; bases outside gene matches: 13. In germline, CDR1 is MGHRA, CDR2 YSYEKL.

The CDR3 DNA reads TGTGCCTGGAGGGTAGGGGTCCCATCTCTTTATGGCTACACCTTC. This encodes CAWRVGVPSLYGYTF. The rearrangement links TRBV30 to TRBJ1-2, with TRBD1 as a possible D gene (5 bases). Germline assignment: CDR1 GTSNPN and CDR2 SVGIG (reference sequence). The CDR3 totals 15 residues. V was pared by 3 bases and J by 5 bases, with 19 bases between.

The chain employs TRBV6-5 and TRBJ1-1; TRBD1 aligns across 7 bases. This CDR3 contains 15 residues. After removal of 5 bases from V and 0 bases from J, the junction contained 6 bases not matched to a gene. Germline lookup yields CDR1 MNHEY and CDR2 SVGAGI. For the CDR3, the DNA is TGTGCCAGCAGTGGACCGGACAGGTTGAACACTGAAGCTTTCTTT. As protein: CASSGPDRLNTEAFF.

The chain combines TRBV1 with TRBJ2-2; TRBD2 is the table's D call and was not checked against the DNA. TRBV1 is listed as a pseudogene. This CDR3 contains 15 residues. The CDR3 DNA reads TGCACCAACGGACTAGCGGGAGATTCCGGCCGGGGAGCTGTTTTT. Its translation is CTNGLAGDSGRGAVF.

This chain links TRBV28 with TRBJ1-1; 7 nucleotides agree with TRBD1. In germline, CDR1 is MDHEN, CDR2 SYDVKM. V shed 7 bases, J shed 1 base, and the junction held 3 bases outside the gene matches. The CDR3 sequence is 13 residues long. The CDR3 region is CASNRGGNTEAFF. CDR3 nucleotide sequence: TGTGCCAGCAACAGGGGTGGGAACACTGAAGCTTTCTTT.